A single sample is the source of the 19 T cell receptor beta chains below, sequenced in a study of blood T cell repertoires in COVID-19. The repertoire was sequenced with immunoSEQ multiplex PCR; TCRdb's copy has only in-frame clones and lacks some. The data contain approximately 330,000 clones, approximately 90% of them singletons. Sample: peripheral blood. These receptor sequences come from a young man with COVID-19, enrolled during active disease.

This chain links TRBV9 with TRBJ2-5, with D perhaps TRBD2 (5 bases). Trimming shortened V by 0 bases and J by 1 base, and 7 bases separated the two germline ends. Germline loops: CDR1 SGDLS, CDR2 YYNGEE. This CDR3 is built from 14 residues. CDR3 sequence reads: CASSVGRGQETQYF. The CDR3 bases are TGTGCCAGCAGCGTAGGACGGGGCCAAGAGACCCAGTACTTC.

The CDR3 loop is CASSFYPPKRGTNQPQHF. CDR3 DNA sequence: TGTGCCAGCAGTTTCTATCCTCCCAAAAGGGGTACAAATCAGCCCCAGCATTTT. This sequence joins TRBV27 and TRBJ1-5; D is possibly TRBD1 (5 bases). The V gene's germline CDR1 is MNHEY and CDR2 SMNVEV (reference sequence). V was pared by 3 bases and J by 4 bases, with 22 bases between. The CDR3 has 18 amino acids.

This clone was seen a single time. This sequence joins TRBV7-2 and TRBJ1-2; maybe TRBD1 (5 bases). V lost 2 bases and J lost 4, with 17 bases in between. Germline CDR1 SGHTA, CDR2 FQGNSA. The CDR3 spans 16 residues. Here the CDR3 DNA reads TGTGCCAGCAGCTTAAGGGGTATGGGGCTCGGCTATGGCTACACCTTC. It codes for CASSLRGMGLGYGYTF.

The count of this clone is one. The chain links TRBV7-2 to TRBJ2-1; D is perhaps TRBD2 (6 bases). The CDR3 runs 14 residues. CDR1 and CDR2 from the germline V gene are SGHTA and FQGNSA. Trimming stripped 5 bases from V and 2 bases from J, with 10 bases between. CDR3 region: CASSTGTPYNEQFF. CDR3 in DNA: TGTGCCAGCAGCACCGGGACTCCCTACAATGAGCAGTTCTTC.

The V gene is TRBV5-1, the J gene TRBJ2-2; 9 positions agree with TRBD1. The germline V gene has CDR1 SGHRS and CDR2 YFSETQ. With 4 bases clipped from V and 5 bases from J, the junction kept 6 bases outside the gene matches. The CDR3 totals 15 residues. The CDR3 here is CASSPGQGGTGELFF. The CDR3, as DNA: TGCGCCAGCAGCCCGGGACAGGGAGGGACCGGGGAGCTGTTTTTT.

The chain couples TRBV15 to TRBJ1-2, with a tentative D call TRBD1 (5 bases). Germline loops: CDR1 LNHNV, CDR2 YYDKDF (reference sequence). V lost 3 bases and J 4 bases, leaving 12 bases between the germline ends. The CDR3 loop spans 14 amino acids. Here the CDR3 reads CATSSGRAAYGYTF. The DNA of the CDR3 is TGTGCCACCAGCAGCGGCAGGGCTGCCTATGGCTACACCTTC.

The CDR3 DNA follows: TGTGCCAGCAGTTTAGTGGGGGCGAAAGGCTACACCTTC. As protein: CASSLVGAKGYTF. This chain links TRBV28 with TRBJ1-2; maybe TRBD1 (6 bases). CDR1 and CDR2 (germline): MDHEN, SYDVKM. The CDR3 has 13 residues. Trimming cost V 2 bases and J 8 bases, with 12 bases left between them.

The CDR3 reads CASRPGGADTQYF. DNA of the CDR3: TGTGCCAGCCGTCCGGGAGGGGCAGATACGCAGTATTTT. The gene calls are TRBV6-5 and TRBJ2-3, with 8 nucleotides matching TRBD2. Germline V gene data show CDR1 as MNHEY and CDR2 as SVGAGI. CDR3 length: 13 residues. V shed 8 bases, J shed 4 bases, and the junction held 5 bases outside the gene matches.

The chain uses TRBV2 and TRBJ1-1; D remains unclear. The germline CDR1 and CDR2 sequences are SNHLY and FYNNEI. This CDR3 has 11 residues. Deletions cut 6 bases from V and 7 bases from J, with 9 bases between. The CDR3 DNA sequence: TGTGCCAGCAGCCTTATTATTGAAGCTTTCTTT. It yields the protein CASSLIIEAFF.

This clone showed up just a few times. For the CDR3, the DNA is TGTGCCAGCAGCTTAGGGGCAGGGGGCTATGGCTACACCTTC. Its protein is CASSLGAGGYGYTF. The chain uses TRBV11-2 and TRBJ1-2, with 7 bases lining up with TRBD1. The germline gives CDR1 SGHAT, CDR2 FQNNGV. Trimming cost V 1 base and J 4 bases; bases outside gene matches: 3. The length of the CDR3 is 14 residues.

V and J are TRBV6-5 and TRBJ2-7; 7 positions agree with TRBD1. CDR1 is MNHEY, CDR2 SVGAGI, per germline. The CDR3 sequence is 14 residues long. The V and J ends lost 6 bases and 4 bases, in that order; junction bases with no gene match: 9. The CDR3 sequence: CASSLSATGYEQYF. The DNA for the CDR3 is TGTGCCAGCAGCCTCTCAGCGACAGGGTACGAGCAGTACTTC.

This chain joins TRBV5-1 and TRBJ2-3; D may be TRBD2 (6 bases). The V end lost 9 bases, the J end lost 0 bases, and 14 bases lay between the germline ends. The CDR3 has 14 amino acids. Germline V gives CDR1 SGHRS, CDR2 YFSETQ. The DNA of the CDR3 is TGCGCCACCTCGGGGGTTACTAGCACAGATACGCAGTATTTT. It encodes CATSGVTSTDTQYF.

This chain links TRBV5-1 with TRBJ2-4, with D unclear. This CDR3 has 13 residues. V gave up 4 bases and J gave up 0 bases, with 5 bases separating them. The germline V gene encodes CDR1 SGHRS and CDR2 YFSETQ. The CDR3 loop reads CASSPVAKNIQYF. The CDR3 nucleotides are TGCGCCAGCAGCCCGGTAGCCAAAAACATTCAGTACTTC.

The count of this clone is one. V gene TRBV19 combines with J gene TRBJ2-1; 7 bases are shared with TRBD1. With V trimmed by 6 bases and J by 2 bases, 7 bases remained unmatched. CDR1 and CDR2 (germline): LNHDA, SQIVND (reference sequence). The length of the CDR3 is 15 residues. The CDR3 reads CASSVTGDPYNEQFF. In DNA form, the CDR3 reads TGTGCCAGTAGCGTAACAGGGGATCCCTACAATGAGCAGTTCTTC.

Here the CDR3 DNA reads TGTGCCAGCAGCCCCGGGACAGGGCTCGGAAACACCATATATTTT. Translation gives CASSPGTGLGNTIYF. The J gene is TRBJ1-3, the V gene TRBV7-9; 9 positions match TRBD1. CDR1 is SEHNR, CDR2 FQNEAQ, per germline (reference sequence). The ends lost 5 bases at V and 4 bases at J; junction bases unmatched: 6. This CDR3 contains 15 residues.

The chain joins TRBV5-4 to TRBJ1-2; D perhaps matches TRBD1 (5 bases). V was clipped by 5 bases and J by 2 bases, with 10 bases between them. CDR1 and CDR2 (germline): SGHNT, YYREEE (reference sequence). The CDR3 spans 13 residues. The CDR3: CASRGGRNYGYTF. CDR3 nucleotides: TGTGCCAGCAGGGGGGGAAGGAACTATGGCTACACCTTC.

The V call is TRBV2, the J call TRBJ2-2, with TRBD2 matching over 9 bases. CDR1 and CDR2 from the germline V gene are SNHLY and FYNNEI. This CDR3 has 15 residues. The V gene end was trimmed by 5 bases and the J gene end by 0 bases; junction bases not matched to a gene: 1. The CDR3, as DNA: TGTGCCAGCAGTAGCGGGAGGACGAACACCGGGGAGCTGTTTTTT. Protein: CASSSGRTNTGELFF.

This clone showed up just a few times. The chain recombines TRBV11-3 with TRBJ1-3; 7 bases fit TRBD1. Trimming cost V 4 bases and J 0 bases; bases outside gene matches: 15. The CDR3 runs to 19 residues. CDR1 is SGHNT, CDR2 YENEEA, per germline. The CDR3 nucleotides are TGTGCCAGCAGCTCCTCCTTCGACGGGACAGATCGCTCTGGAAACACCATATATTTT. It codes for CASSSSFDGTDRSGNTIYF.

CDR3 protein: CASSFGTGFHYTF. The CDR3 nucleotides are TGTGCCAGCAGTTTTGGGACAGGATTTCACTACACCTTC. The chain recombines TRBV12-3 or TRBV12-4 with TRBJ1-2; 8 bases align to TRBD1. The CDR3 covers 13 residues. V was clipped by 3 bases and J by 10 bases; unmatched bases: 7.